This T cell receptor (beta chain) was retrieved from a study of CD8+ T cells in alopecia areata. Overall study context: It was oral tofacitinib, at 5 to 10 mg twice daily, that treated patients received. Affected scalp percentage determined the severity score of treated patients.

Germline-derived CDR1 and CDR2 are LGHNA and YSLEER. Trimming pared 1 base from V and 5 bases from J, leaving 14 bases between. The CDR3 totals 15 residues. Treatment reported: oral pan-JAK inhibitor, 5-10 mg twice daily. A note on this clone: No antigen is known for it.

Extraction and reverse transcription of RNA yielded cDNA as the sequencing template. The assay was immunoSEQ multiplex PCR, and TCRdb's table has in-frame clones only and misses some. The repertoire holds roughly 180,000 clones, with around half as singletons. Study-level findings and limits: Sequences from scalp samples also cover resident alphabeta T cells of normal skin. Under tofacitinib, numerous expanded lesional clonotypes remained detectable in scalp and blood.

The source is a human donor with alopecia areata. The sequences come from CD8+ T cells sorted from blood, collected at week 24, from a patient treated with tofacitinib. The V call is TRBV4-3, the J call TRBJ1-1; D might be TRBD1 (5 bases). The chain's CDR3 is CASSQVSGAGTEAFF. The CDR3 DNA reads TGCGCCAGCAGCCAAGTATCCGGGGCGGGTACTGAAGCTTTCTTT.